This T cell receptor (beta chain) stems from a study of Graves' ophthalmopathy and Graves' hyperthyroidism. Broader study findings: With a specificity of about 73% and a sensitivity of about 71%, the model predicted ophthalmopathy progression. Researchers report that a 13-signature model separated ophthalmopathy from stable hyperthyroidism, posting roughly 90% sensitivity and more than 70% specificity. Most clonotypes expanded in thyroid above 0.001 frequency were present in blood too.

Details on this clonotype: Its target is unknown.

Germline V gene lookup returns CDR1 MNHEY and CDR2 SVGAGI. Trimming removed 6 bases from V and 0 bases from J, with 15 bases in between. This CDR3 spans 15 amino acids. RNA transcripts yielded amplified TCR beta CDR3 regions. In the first round, RT-PCR was carried out with HTBI primers, and a multiplex PCR formed the second round. Using its own MiXCR run on the multiplex PCR reads, TCRdb lists one record per CDR3 protein. Among about 1.2 million distinct CDR3 sequences listed, about 38% were seen once. The specimen was peripheral blood or thyroid tissue (not recorded which). This chain connects TRBV6-5 to TRBJ2-7; the D is unclear. The TCR comes from an adult man with Graves' hyperthyroidism. CDR3 region: CASRPTAGSSYEQYF. The CDR3 DNA reads TGTGCCAGCAGGCCAACGGCAGGCAGCTCCTACGAGCAGTACTTC.